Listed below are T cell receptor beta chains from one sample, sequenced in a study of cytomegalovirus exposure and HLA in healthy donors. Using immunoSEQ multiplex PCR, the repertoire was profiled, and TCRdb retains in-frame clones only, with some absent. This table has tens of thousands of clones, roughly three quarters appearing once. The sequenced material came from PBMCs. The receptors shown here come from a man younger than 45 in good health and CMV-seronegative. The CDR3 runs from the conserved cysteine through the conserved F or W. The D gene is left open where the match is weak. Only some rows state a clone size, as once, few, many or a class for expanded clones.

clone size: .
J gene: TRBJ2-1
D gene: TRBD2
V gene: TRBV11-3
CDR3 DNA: TGTGCCAGCAGCTTAGGAGGGCGGGGGATAGGGAATGAGCAGTTCTTC
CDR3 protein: CASSLGGRGIGNEQFF

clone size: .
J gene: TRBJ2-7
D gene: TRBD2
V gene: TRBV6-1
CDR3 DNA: TGTGCCAGCAGCAACCTAGCGGAGGAGACCTACGAGCAGTACTTC
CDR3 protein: CASSNLAEETYEQYF

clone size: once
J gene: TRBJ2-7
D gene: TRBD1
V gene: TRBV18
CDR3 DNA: TGTGCCAGTACGTCCGGGACAGGGATGAGGGAGCAGTACTTC
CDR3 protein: CASTSGTGMREQYF

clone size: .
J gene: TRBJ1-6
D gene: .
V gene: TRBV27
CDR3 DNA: TGTGCCAGCAGTTTTTTGCGGGGAAGGAGATCCTATAATTCACCCCTCCACTTT
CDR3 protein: CASSFLRGRRSYNSPLHF

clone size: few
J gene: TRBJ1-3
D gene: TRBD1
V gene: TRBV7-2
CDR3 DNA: TGTGCCAGCAGACAACAGGGGAGCTCTGGAAACACCATATATTTT
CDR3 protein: CASRQQGSSGNTIYF

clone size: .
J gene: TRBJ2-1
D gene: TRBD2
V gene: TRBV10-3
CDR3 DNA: TGTGCCATACGGACTAGCGGGAGGGCCTGGGACAGCTACAATGAGCAGTTCTTC
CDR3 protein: CAIRTSGRAWDSYNEQFF

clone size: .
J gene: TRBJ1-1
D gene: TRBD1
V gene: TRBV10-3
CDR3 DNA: TGTGCCATCAGTGAGCAGACAGGGAGCGACACTGAAGCTTTCTTT
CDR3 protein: CAISEQTGSDTEAFF

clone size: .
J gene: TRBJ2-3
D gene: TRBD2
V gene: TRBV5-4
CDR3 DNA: TGTGCCAGCAGCATACTAGCGGGAGTTTACACAGATACGCAGTATTTT
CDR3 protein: CASSILAGVYTDTQYF

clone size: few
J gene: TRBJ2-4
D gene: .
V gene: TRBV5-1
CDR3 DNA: TGCGCCAGCAGCTTGGGTGGGCAGGAAAACATTCAGTACTTC
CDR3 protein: CASSLGGQENIQYF

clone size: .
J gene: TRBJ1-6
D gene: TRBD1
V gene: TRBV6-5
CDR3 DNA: TGTGCCAGCAGTTACTCGCGTGGACAGGGGAGTTCACCCCTCCACTTT
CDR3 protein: CASSYSRGQGSSPLHF

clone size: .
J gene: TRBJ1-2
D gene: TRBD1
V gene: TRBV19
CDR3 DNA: TGTGCCAGTAGTATGTGGGACAGGGACAACTACTATGGCTACACCTTC
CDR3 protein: CASSMWDRDNYYGYTF

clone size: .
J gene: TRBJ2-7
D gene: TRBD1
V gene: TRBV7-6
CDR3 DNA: TGTGCCAGCAGCTTCGGACAGGGGGCAAAGCAGTACTTC
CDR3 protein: CASSFGQGAKQYF

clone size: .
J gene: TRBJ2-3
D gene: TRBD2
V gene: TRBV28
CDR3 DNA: TGTGCCAGCAGTTTATCAGGGAGGGTCACAGATACGCAGTATTTT
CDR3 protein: CASSLSGRVTDTQYF

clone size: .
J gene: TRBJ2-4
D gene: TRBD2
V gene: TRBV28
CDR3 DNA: TGTGCCAGCACCCCTACTAGCGGGAGGGCCGGGAATCCGATATTC
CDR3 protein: CASTPTSGRAGNPIF

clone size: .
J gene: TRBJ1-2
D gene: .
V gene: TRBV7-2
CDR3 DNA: TGTGCCAGCAGCTTGTATGGGAGTTATGGCTACACCTTC
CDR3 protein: CASSLYGSYGYTF

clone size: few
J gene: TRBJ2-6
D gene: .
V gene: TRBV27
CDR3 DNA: TGTGCCAGCAGTTTATCTCCGGGGACTGGGGCCAACGTCCTGACTTTC
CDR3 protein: CASSLSPGTGANVLTF

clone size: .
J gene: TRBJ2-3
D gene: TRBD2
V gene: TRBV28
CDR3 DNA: TGTGCCAGCAGTTTATTGGCTAGCGGGAGTGTTAGAGATACGCAGTATTTT
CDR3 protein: CASSLLASGSVRDTQYF

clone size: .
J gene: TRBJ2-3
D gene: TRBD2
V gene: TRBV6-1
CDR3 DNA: TGTGCCAGCAGTGGGACTAGCGGGGGGGCAGATACGCAGTATTTT
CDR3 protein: CASSGTSGGADTQYF

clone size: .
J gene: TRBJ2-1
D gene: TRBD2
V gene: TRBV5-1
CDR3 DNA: TGCGCCAGCAGCTTGGCCATCCTAGCGGGAGGGAGTGAGCAGTTCTTC
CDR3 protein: CASSLAILAGGSEQFF

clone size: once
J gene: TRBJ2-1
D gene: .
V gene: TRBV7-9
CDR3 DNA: TGTGCCAGCAGACGGAGCCCGGGGCAGGGGATCAATGAGCAGTTCTTC
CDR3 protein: CASRRSPGQGINEQFF

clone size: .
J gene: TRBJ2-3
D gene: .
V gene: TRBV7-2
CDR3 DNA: TGTGCCAGCAGCTCTGAGGGGGGGTGGTATAATACAGATACGCAGTATTTT
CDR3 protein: CASSSEGGWYNTDTQYF

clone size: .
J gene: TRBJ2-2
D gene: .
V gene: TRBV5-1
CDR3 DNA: TGCGCCAGCAGCTTGGGACTGAATCGGGGCACCGGGGAGCTGTTTTTT
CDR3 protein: CASSLGLNRGTGELFF

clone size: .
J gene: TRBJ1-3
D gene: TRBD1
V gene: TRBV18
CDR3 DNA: TGTGCCAGCTCACCCTGGACAGGGAACGGTGGAAACACCATATATTTT
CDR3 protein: CASSPWTGNGGNTIYF

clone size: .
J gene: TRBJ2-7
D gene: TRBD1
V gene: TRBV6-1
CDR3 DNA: TGTGCCAGCAGTGCCCGACAGGGGTACGAGCAGTACTTC
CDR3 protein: CASSARQGYEQYF

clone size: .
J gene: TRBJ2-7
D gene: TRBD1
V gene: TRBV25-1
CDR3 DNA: TGTGCCAGCAGCTCCGGGACAGGGGGTGGGGAGCAGTACTTC
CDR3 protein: CASSSGTGGGEQYF

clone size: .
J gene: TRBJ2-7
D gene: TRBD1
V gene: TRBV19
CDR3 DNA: TGTGCCAGTAGTATTGGACAGGGGGCTGCCTACGAGCAGTACTTC
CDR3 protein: CASSIGQGAAYEQYF

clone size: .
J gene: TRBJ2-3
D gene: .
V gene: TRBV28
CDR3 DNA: TGTGCCAGCAGTCCTTCCTTGGCAAGCACAGATACGCAGTATTTT
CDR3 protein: CASSPSLASTDTQYF

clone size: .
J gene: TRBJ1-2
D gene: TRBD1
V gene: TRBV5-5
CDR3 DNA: TGTGCCAGCAGCTTCTCCAGGGGGGCTTTGTGGGGCTACACCTTC
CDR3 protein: CASSFSRGALWGYTF

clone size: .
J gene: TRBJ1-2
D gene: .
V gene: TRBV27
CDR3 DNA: TGTGCCAGCAGCCCTACTCGACACGTCTATGGCTACACCTTC
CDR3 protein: CASSPTRHVYGYTF

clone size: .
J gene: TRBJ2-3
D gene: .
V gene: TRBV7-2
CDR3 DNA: TGTGCCAGCAGCTTACAAGGCGGGACTAGCACAGATACGCAGTATTTT
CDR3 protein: CASSLQGGTSTDTQYF

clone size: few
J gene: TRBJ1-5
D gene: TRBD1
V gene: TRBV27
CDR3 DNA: TGTGCCAGCAGTAGCAAGACAGGGGGCCGCCCTTCACCCCAGCATTTT
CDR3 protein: CASSSKTGGRPSPQHF

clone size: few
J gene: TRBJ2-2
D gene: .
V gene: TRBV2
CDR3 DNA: TGTGCCAGCAATTGGGGGGGGGCCGCGAACACCGGGGAGCTGTTTTTT
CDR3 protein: CASNWGGAANTGELFF

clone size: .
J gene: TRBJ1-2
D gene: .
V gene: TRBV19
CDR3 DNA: TGTGCCAGTAGTATGAGGCGGCAGTATGGCTACACCTTC
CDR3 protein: CASSMRRQYGYTF

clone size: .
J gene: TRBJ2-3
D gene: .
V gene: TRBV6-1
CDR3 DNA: TGTGCCAGCAGTGAAGCTTTCGGTCGCACAGATACGCAGTATTTT
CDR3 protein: CASSEAFGRTDTQYF

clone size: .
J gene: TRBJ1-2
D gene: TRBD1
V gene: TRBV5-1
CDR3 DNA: TGCGCCAGCAGCTCGCAGGGGGACTATGGCTACACCTTC
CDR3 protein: CASSSQGDYGYTF

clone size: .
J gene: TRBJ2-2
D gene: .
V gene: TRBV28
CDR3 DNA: TGTGCCAGCAGTCTCACCGGGGAGCTGTTTTTT
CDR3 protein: CASSLTGELFF

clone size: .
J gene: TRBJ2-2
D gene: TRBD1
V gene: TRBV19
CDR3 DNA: TGTGCCAGTAGTCAGGGGGCAGGAACCGGGGAGCTGTTTTTT
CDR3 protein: CASSQGAGTGELFF

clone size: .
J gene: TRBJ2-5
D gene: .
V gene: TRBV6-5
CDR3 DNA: TGTGCCAGCAGTTCCCCCACAGGGAACCAAGAGACCCAGTACTTC
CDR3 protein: CASSSPTGNQETQYF

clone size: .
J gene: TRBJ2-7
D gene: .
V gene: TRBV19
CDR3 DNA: TGTGCCAGTTCCTCAGGGCTCTCCTACGAGCAGTACTTC
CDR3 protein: CASSSGLSYEQYF

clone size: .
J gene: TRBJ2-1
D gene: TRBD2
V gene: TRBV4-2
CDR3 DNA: TGTGCCAGCAGCCGGGCCGGACGGACTAGCGGACACAATGAGCAGTTCTTC
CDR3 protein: CASSRAGRTSGHNEQFF

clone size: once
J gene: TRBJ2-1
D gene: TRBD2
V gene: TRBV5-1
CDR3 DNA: TGCGCCAGCAGCGCCGGACTAGCGGGAGATTTCTACAATGAGCAGTTCTTC
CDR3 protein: CASSAGLAGDFYNEQFF

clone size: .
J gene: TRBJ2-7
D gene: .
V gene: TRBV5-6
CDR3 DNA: TGTGCCAGCAGCTTGGGATTACAGTACGAGCAGTACTTC
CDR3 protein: CASSLGLQYEQYF

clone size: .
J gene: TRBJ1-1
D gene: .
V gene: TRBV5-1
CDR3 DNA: TGCGCCAGCAGCCGCGGGGGGCTGAGGGGGGTTGATACTGAAGCTTTCTTT
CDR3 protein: CASSRGGLRGVDTEAFF

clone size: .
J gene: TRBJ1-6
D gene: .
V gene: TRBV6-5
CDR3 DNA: TGTGCCAGCAGTAAAACAGGGCTGTCACCCCTCCACTTT
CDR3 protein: CASSKTGLSPLHF

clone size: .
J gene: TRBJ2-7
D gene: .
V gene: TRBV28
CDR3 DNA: TGTGCCAGCAGTTCCCCCCGGCAGGGGGGATACGAGCAGTACTTC
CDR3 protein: CASSSPRQGGYEQYF